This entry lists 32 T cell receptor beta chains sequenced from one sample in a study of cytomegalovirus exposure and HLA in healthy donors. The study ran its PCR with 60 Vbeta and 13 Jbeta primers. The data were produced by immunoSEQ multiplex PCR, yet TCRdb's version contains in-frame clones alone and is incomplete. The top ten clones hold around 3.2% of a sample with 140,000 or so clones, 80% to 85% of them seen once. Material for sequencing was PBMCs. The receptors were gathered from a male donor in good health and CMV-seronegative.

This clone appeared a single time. The chain's CDR3 is CASSLDSSYGYTF. The CDR3, as DNA: TGTGCCAGCAGCTTGGACAGCTCATATGGCTACACCTTC. The rearrangement joins TRBV5-4 to TRBJ1-2; D is ambiguous. The CDR3 runs 13 residues. Trimming took 0 bases from V and 5 from J, leaving 8 bases between them. Germline-derived CDR1 and CDR2 are SGHNT and YYREEE (reference sequence).

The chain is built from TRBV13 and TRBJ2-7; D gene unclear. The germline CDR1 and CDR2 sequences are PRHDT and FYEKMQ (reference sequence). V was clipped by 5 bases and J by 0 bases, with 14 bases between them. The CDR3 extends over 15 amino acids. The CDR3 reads CASSPRSRSSYEQYF. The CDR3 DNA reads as TGTGCCAGCAGCCCCCGCAGTCGAAGCTCCTACGAGCAGTACTTC.

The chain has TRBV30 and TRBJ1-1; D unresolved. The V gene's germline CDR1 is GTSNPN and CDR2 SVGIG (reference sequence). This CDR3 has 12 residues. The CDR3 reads CAATRMNTEAFF. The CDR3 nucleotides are TGTGCTGCAACACGAATGAACACTGAAGCTTTCTTT.

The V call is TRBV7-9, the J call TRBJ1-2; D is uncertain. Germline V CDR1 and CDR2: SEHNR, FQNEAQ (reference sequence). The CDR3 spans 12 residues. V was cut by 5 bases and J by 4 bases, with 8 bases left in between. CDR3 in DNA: TGTGCCAGCAGCAGGGAGGGCTATGGCTACACCTTC. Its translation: CASSREGYGYTF.

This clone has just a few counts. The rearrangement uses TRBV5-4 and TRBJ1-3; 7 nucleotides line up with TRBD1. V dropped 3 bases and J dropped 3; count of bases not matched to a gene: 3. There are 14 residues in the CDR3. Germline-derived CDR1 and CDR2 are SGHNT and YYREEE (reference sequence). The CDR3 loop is CASSSQGSGNTIYF. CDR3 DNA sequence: TGTGCCAGCAGCTCACAGGGGAGTGGAAACACCATATATTTT.

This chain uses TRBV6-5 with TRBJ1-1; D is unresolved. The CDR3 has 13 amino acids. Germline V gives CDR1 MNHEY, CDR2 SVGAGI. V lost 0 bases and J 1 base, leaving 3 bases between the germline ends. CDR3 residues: CASSYSANTEAFF. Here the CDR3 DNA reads TGTGCCAGCAGTTACTCGGCGAACACTGAAGCTTTCTTT.

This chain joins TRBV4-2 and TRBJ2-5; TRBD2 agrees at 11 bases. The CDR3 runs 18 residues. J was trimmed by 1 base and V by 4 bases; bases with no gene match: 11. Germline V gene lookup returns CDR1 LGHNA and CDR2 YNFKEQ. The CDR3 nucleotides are TGTGCCAGCAGCCGGACTGCGACTAGCGGGGTTTTCCAAGAGACCCAGTACTTC. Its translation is CASSRTATSGVFQETQYF.

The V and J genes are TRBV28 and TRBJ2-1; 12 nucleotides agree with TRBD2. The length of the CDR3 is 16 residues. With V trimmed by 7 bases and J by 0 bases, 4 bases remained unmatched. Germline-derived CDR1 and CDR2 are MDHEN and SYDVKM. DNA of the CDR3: TGTGCCAGCATTCTAGCGGGAGGGCCCTCCTACAATGAGCAGTTCTTC. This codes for CASILAGGPSYNEQFF. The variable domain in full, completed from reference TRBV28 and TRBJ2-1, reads DVKVTQSSRYLVKRTGEKVFLECVQDMDHENMFWYRQDPGLGLRLIYFSYDVKMKEKGDIPEGYSVSREKKERFSLILESASTNQTSMYLCASILAGGPSYNEQFFGPGTRLTVL.

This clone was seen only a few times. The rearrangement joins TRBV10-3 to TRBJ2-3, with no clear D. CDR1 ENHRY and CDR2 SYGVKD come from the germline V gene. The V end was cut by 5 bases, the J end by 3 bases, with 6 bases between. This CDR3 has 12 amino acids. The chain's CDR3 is CAISTGTDTQYF. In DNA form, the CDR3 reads TGTGCCATCAGTACCGGGACAGATACGCAGTATTTT.

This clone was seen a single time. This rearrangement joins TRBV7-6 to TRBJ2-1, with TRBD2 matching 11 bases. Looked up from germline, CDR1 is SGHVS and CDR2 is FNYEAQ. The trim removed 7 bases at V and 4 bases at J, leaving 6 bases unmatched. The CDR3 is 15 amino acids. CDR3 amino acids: CASNLGTSGYNEQFF. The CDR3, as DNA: TGTGCCAGCAACTTGGGGACTAGCGGATACAATGAGCAGTTCTTC.

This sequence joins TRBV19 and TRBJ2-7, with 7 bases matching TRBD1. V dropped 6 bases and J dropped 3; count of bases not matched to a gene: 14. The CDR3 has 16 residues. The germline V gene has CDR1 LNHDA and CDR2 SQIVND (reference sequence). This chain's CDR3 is CASSPSNPGQIYEQYF. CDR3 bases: TGTGCCAGTAGCCCCTCCAACCCGGGACAGATCTACGAGCAGTACTTC. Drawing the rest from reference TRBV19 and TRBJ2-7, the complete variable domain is DGGITQSPKYLFRKEGQNVTLSCEQNLNHDAMYWYRQDPGQGLRLIYYSQIVNDFQKGDIAEGYSVSREKKESFPLTVTSAQKNPTAFYLCASSPSNPGQIYEQYFGPGTRLTVT.

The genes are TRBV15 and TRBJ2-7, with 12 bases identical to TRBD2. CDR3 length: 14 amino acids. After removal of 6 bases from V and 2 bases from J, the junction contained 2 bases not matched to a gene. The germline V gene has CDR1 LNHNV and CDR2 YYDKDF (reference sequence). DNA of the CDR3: TGTGCCACCAGTGGACTAGCGGGACCCTACGAGCAGTACTTC. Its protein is CATSGLAGPYEQYF.

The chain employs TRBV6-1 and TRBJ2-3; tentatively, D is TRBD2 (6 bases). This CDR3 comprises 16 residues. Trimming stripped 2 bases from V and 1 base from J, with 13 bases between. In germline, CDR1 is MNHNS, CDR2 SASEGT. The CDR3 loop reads CASSEFGRIRTDTQYF. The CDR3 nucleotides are TGTGCCAGCAGTGAATTTGGGAGGATTCGCACAGATACGCAGTATTTT.

DNA for the CDR3: TGTGCCAGCAGCCCTGCAATGGCTCTCAATCAGCCCCAGCATTTT. Its protein product is CASSPAMALNQPQHF. This sequence joins TRBV6-1 and TRBJ1-5; D ambiguous. The CDR3 consists of 15 residues. The V end lost 6 bases, the J end lost 3 bases, and 15 bases lay between the germline ends. The germline V gene encodes CDR1 MNHNS and CDR2 SASEGT.

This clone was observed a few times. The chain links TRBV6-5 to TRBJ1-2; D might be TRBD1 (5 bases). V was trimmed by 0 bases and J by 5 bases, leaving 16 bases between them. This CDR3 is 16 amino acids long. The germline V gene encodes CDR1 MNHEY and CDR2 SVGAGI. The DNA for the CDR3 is TGTGCCAGCAGTTACTCTGTTGGGGCGCGAGGTTATGGCTACACCTTC. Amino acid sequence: CASSYSVGARGYGYTF.

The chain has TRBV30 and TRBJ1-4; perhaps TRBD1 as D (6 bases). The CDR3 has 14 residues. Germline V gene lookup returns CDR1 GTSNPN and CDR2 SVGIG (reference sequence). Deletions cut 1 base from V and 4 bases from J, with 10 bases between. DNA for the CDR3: TGTGCCTGGAGTGCTAAAGGGGGTAATGAAAAACTGTTTTTT. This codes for CAWSAKGGNEKLFF.

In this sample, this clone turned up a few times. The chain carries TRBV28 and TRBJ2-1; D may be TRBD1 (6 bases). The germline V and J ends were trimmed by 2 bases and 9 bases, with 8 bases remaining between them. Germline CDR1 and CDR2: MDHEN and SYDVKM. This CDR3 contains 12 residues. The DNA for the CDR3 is TGTGCCAGCAGTTTAGGGGGCAGTGAGCAGTTCTTC. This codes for CASSLGGSEQFF.

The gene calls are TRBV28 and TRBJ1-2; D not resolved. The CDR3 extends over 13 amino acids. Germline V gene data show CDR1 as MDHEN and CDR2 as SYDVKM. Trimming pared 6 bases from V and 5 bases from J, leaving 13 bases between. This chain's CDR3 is CASRIGVVYGYTF. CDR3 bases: TGTGCCAGCAGGATCGGAGTCGTTTATGGCTACACCTTC.

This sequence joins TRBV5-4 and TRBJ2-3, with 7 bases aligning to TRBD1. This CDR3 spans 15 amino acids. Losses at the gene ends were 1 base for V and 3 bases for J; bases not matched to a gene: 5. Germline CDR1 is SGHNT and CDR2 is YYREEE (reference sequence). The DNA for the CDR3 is TGTGCCAGCAGCTTGCCAGGGGGTAAGACAGATACGCAGTATTTT. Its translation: CASSLPGGKTDTQYF.

Here the CDR3 reads CASSPGLASYEQYF. The CDR3 nucleotides read TGTGCCAGCAGTCCGGGACTAGCGTCCTACGAGCAGTACTTC. The chain carries TRBV6-5 and TRBJ2-7; TRBD2 aligns across 10 bases. This CDR3 is 14 amino acids long. The ends lost 5 bases at V and 1 base at J; junction bases unmatched: 2. CDR1 is MNHEY and CDR2 is SVGAGI in the germline V gene.

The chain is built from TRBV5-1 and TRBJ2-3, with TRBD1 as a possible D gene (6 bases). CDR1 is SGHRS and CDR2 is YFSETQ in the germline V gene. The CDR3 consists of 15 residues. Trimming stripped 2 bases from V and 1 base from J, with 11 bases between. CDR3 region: CASSFRGVGTDTQYF. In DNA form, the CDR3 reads TGCGCCAGCAGCTTCAGGGGAGTCGGCACAGATACGCAGTATTTT.

The DNA for the CDR3 is TGTGCCAGCAGTGAAAGGGCGGGGGGCTACACCTTC. Protein: CASSERAGGYTF. The chain combines TRBV6-1 with TRBJ1-2; D unresolved. Germline CDR1 reads MNHNS; CDR2 reads SASEGT. V was trimmed by 2 bases and J by 8 bases, leaving 9 bases between them. This CDR3 region has 12 residues.

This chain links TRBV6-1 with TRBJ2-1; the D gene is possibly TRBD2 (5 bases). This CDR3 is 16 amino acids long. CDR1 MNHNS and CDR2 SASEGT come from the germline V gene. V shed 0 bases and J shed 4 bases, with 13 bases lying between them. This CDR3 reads CASSEAWRADYNEQFF. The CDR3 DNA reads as TGTGCCAGCAGTGAAGCTTGGCGGGCAGATTACAATGAGCAGTTCTTC.

The CDR3 is CAIPGTSGASSYEQYF. The DNA for the CDR3 is TGTGCCATACCCGGGACTAGCGGGGCCAGCTCCTACGAGCAGTACTTC. This rearrangement joins TRBV7-9 to TRBJ2-7, with 13 bases lining up with TRBD2. This CDR3 comprises 16 residues. Germline values: CDR1 SEHNR, CDR2 FQNEAQ (reference sequence). V lost 10 bases, J lost 0 bases, and 9 bases stayed unmatched.

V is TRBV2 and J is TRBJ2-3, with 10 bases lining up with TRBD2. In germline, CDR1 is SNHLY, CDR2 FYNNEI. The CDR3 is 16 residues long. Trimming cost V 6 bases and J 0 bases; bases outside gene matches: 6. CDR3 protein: CASRDPSGGSTDTQYF. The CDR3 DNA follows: TGTGCCAGCAGAGATCCTAGCGGGGGTAGCACAGATACGCAGTATTTT.

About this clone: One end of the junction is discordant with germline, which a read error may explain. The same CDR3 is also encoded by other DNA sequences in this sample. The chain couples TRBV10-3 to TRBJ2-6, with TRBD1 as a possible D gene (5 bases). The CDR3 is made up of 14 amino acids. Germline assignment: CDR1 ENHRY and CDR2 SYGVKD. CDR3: CANRDSSGANVLTF. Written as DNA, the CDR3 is TGTGCCAACCGAGACAGTTCTGGGGCTAACGTCCTGACTTTC.

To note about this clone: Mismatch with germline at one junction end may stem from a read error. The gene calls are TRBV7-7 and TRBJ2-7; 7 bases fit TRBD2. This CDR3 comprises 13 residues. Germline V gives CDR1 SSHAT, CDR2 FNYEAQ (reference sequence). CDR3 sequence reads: CASSIGREGEQYF. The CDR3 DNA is TGTGCTAGCAGCATCGGCAGGGAGGGCGAGCAGTACTTC.

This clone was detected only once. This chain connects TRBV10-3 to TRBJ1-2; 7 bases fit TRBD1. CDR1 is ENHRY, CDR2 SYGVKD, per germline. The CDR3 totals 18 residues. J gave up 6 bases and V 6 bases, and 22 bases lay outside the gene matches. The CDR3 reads CAIRVDLDRDRVRDGYTF. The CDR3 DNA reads TGTGCCATCAGGGTGGACTTGGATCGAGACAGGGTGCGCGATGGCTACACCTTC.

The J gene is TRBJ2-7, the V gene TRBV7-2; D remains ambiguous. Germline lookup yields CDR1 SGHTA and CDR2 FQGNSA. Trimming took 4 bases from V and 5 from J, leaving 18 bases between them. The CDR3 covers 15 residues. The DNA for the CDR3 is TGTGCCAGCAGCTCCCGGCACTACCAATTCGACGAGCAGTACTTC. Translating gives CASSSRHYQFDEQYF.

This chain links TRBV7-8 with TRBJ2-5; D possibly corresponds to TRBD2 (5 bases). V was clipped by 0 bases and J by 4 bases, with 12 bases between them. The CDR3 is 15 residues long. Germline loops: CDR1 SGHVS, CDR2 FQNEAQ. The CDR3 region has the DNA TGTGCCAGCAGCTTAGCAGCAGCACGGGGAGAGACCCAGTACTTC. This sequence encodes CASSLAAARGETQYF.

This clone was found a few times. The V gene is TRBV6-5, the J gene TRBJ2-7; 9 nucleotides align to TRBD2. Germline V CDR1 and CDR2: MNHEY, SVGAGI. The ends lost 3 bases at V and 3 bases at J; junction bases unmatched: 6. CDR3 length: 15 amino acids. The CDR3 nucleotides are TGTGCCAGCAGTTATAAGGCGGGAGGGAGCTACGAGCAGTACTTC. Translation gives CASSYKAGGSYEQYF.

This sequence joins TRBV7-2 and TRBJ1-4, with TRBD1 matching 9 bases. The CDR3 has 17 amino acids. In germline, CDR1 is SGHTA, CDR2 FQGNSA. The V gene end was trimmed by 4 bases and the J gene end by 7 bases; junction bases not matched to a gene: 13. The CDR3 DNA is TGTGCCAGCAGCTCGATACCAAACAGGGGGCGCGTTGAAAAACTGTTTTTT. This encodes CASSSIPNRGRVEKLFF.